This is a list of T cell receptor beta chains from one sample in a study of graft-versus-host responses after intestinal transplantation. The method was immunoSEQ multiplex PCR; TCRdb's version includes in-frame clones alone and lacks a portion of them. This sample carries 55,000 to 65,000 clones, almost 95% of them seen once, and the ten largest clones take more than 0.3%. Their cognate antigens are unknown. Source: unstimulated CD4+ T cells sorted from spleen or lymph node cells, taken before transplant. The receptors originated from a human donor who was the organ donor for an intestinal transplant. Both conserved end residues are part of each CDR3. The D gene is left open where the match is weak. Rows give clone size only sometimes, using once, few, many, or a class for an expanded clone.

abundance	v_gene	j_gene	d_gene	CDR3nt	CDR3aa
.	TRBV7-3	TRBJ2-5	.	TGTGCCAGCAGCTTAAGCACCGCGGAGACCCAGTACTTC	CASSLSTAETQYF
.	TRBV6-5	TRBJ2-2	TRBD2	TGTGCCAGCAGTTACGTGGGGGGGTCAAAGGCCGGGGAGCTGTTTTTT	CASSYVGGSKAGELFF
.	TRBV5-1	TRBJ1-1	.	TGCGCCAGCAGCACGTTTTCGGACACTGAAGCTTTCTTT	CASSTFSDTEAFF
few	TRBV6-5	TRBJ1-2	.	TGTGCCAGCAGTTACTCTAGGAGTTCTTGGTATGGCTACACCTTC	CASSYSRSSWYGYTF
.	TRBV2	TRBJ1-3	.	TGTGCCAGCAGTAGCGGACAGACCCCAGCAAACACCATATATTTT	CASSSGQTPANTIYF
.	TRBV5-6	TRBJ2-1	TRBD2	TGTGCCAGCAGCTTCGATCGTGTTAGCGGGGGAACATACAATGAGCAGTTCTTC	CASSFDRVSGGTYNEQFF
.	TRBV6-6	TRBJ1-2	TRBD1	TGTGCCAGCAGTTCCCCAGGGGGCGGCTATGGCTACACCTTC	CASSSPGGGYGYTF
.	TRBV11-3	TRBJ2-7	.	TGTGCCAGCAGCTTAGCCGCTGGGGTCGGCGAGCAGTACTTC	CASSLAAGVGEQYF
.	TRBV15	TRBJ1-6	TRBD1	TGTGCCACCAGCAGAGAAATGGACAGGTTTACACCCCTCCACTTT	CATSREMDRFTPLHF
.	TRBV6-5	TRBJ1-1	.	TGTGCCAGCAGTTACATGCGAGGAAGTGGAGCTTTCTTT	CASSYMRGSGAFF
.	TRBV19	TRBJ2-5	.	TGTGCCAGTAGTATCTGGCGGGGTCAAGAGACCCAGTACTTC	CASSIWRGQETQYF
.	TRBV6-1	TRBJ1-5	.	TGTGCCAGCAGTGAGTTGAGGGATAGCAATCAGCCCCAGCATTTT	CASSELRDSNQPQHF
.	TRBV10-1	TRBJ2-7	TRBD1	TGCGCCAGGAGACCGGGACAGGGGGCCCACGAGCAGTACTTC	CARRPGQGAHEQYF
.	TRBV30	TRBJ2-5	.	TGTGCCTGGACCCCCCTGGGGCATCCAGAGACCCAGTACTTC	CAWTPLGHPETQYF
.	TRBV4-3	TRBJ1-5	TRBD1	TGCGCCAGCAGCCAAGGGGACAGGGACAATCAGCCCCAGCATTTT	CASSQGDRDNQPQHF
.	TRBV30	TRBJ2-7	TRBD2	TGTGCCTGGAAGCGGGGGGGCCCCTACGAGCAGTACTTC	CAWKRGGPYEQYF